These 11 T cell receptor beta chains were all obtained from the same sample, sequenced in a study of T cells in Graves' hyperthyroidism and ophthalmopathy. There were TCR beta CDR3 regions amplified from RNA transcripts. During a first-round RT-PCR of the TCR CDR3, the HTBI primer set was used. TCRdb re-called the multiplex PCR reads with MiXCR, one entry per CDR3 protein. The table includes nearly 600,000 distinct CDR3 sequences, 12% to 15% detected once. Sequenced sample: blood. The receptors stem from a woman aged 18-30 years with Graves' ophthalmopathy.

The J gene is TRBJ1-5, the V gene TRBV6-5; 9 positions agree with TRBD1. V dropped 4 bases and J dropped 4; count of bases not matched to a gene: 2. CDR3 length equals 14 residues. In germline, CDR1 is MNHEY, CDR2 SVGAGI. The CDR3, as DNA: TGTGCCAGCAGTTGGGACAGGGCAAATCAGCCCCAGCATTTT. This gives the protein CASSWDRANQPQHF.

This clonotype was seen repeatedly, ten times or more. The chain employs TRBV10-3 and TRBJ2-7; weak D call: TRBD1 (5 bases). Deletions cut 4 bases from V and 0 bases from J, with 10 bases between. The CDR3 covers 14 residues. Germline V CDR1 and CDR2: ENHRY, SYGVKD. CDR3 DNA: TGTGCCATCAGTGGACAGAAGGGCTCCTACGAGCAGTACTTC. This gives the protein CAISGQKGSYEQYF.

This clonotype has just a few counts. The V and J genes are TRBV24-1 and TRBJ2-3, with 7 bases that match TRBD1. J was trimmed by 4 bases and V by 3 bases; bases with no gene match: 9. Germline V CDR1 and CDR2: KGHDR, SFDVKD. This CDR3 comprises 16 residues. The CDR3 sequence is CATSDGGQAGADTQYF. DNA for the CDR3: TGTGCCACCAGTGATGGCGGACAGGCTGGGGCAGATACGCAGTATTTT.

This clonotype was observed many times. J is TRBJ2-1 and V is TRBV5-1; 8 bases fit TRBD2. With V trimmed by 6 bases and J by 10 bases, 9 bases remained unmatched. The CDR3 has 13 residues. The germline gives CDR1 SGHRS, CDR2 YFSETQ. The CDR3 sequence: CASNGGAFWEQFF. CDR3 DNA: TGCGCCAGCAACGGGGGGGCGTTCTGGGAGCAGTTCTTC.

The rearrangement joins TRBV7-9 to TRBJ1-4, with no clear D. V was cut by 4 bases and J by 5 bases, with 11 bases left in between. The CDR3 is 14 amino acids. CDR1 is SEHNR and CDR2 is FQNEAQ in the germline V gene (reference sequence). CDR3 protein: CASSWYTENEKLFF. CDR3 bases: TGTGCCAGCAGCTGGTACACAGAGAATGAAAAACTGTTTTTT.

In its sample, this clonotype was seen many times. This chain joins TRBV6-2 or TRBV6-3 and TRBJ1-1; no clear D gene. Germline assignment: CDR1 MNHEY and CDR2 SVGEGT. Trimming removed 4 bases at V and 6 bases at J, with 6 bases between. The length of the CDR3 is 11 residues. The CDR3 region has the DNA TGTGCCAGCAGTTTCAAGGCTGAAGCTTTCTTT. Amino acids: CASSFKAEAFF.

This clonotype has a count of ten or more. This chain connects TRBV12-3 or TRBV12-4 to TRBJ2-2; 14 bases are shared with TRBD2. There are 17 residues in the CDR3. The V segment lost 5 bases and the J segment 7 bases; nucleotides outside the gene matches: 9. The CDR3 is CASSRLAGGPYNGELFF. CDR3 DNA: TGTGCCAGCAGTAGACTAGCGGGAGGGCCGTATAACGGGGAGCTGTTTTTT.

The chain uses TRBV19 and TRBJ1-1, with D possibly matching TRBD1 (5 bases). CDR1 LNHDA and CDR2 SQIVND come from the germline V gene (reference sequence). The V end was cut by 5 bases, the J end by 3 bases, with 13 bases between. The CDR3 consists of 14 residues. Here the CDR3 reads CASSPRDVDTEAFF. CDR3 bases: TGTGCCAGTAGTCCCAGGGACGTGGACACTGAAGCTTTCTTT.

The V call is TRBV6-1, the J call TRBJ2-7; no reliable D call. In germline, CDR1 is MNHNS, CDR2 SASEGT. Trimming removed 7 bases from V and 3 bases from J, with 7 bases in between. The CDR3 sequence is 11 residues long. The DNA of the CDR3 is TGTGCCAGCAAAGGTTACTACGAGCAGTACTTC. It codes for CASKGYYEQYF.

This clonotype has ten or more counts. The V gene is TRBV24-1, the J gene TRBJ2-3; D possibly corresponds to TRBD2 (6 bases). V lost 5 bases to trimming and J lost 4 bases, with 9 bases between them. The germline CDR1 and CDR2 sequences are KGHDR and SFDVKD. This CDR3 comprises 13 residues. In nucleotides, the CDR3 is TGTGCCACCAGTGCCGGGACTCCAGATACGCAGTATTTT. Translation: CATSAGTPDTQYF.

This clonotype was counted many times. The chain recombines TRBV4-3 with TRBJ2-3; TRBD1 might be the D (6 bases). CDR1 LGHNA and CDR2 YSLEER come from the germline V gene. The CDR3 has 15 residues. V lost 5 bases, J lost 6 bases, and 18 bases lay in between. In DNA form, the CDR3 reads TGCGCCAGCAGCTTCGGTCGGGGCCAGGGGGATACGCAGTATTTT. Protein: CASSFGRGQGDTQYF.